This T cell receptor (beta chain) was obtained from a study of OX40 agonist ivuxolimab in advanced cancers. In the study overall: Prior anti-PD-1, anti-PD-L1 or anti-CTLA-4 therapy was allowed; around 40% had some. One hepatocellular carcinoma and a couple of cutaneous melanoma patients partially responded. Study results and limitations: Fewer expanded clones were found on average in CD4+ than in CD8+ T cells.

As for this clone: What it recognizes is unknown.

CDR1 and CDR2 from the germline V gene are SEHNR and FQNEAQ (reference sequence). V was clipped by 7 bases and J by 1 base, with 15 bases between them. The CDR3 is made up of 15 amino acids. Here immunoSEQ multiplex PCR was the method, and the copy in TCRdb shows in-frame clones only, minus some. Among 50,000 to 70,000 clones listed, around 84% were seen once. Source: CD4+ or CD8+ T cells sorted from blood, taken in a trial of the OX40 agonist ivuxolimab. This TCR derives from an adult with an advanced solid tumor such as melanoma, head and neck, liver or kidney cancer. The chain joins TRBV7-9 to TRBJ2-3; unclear D gene. The CDR3 here is CASTQGIRRTDTQYF. CDR3 nucleotides: TGTGCCAGCACTCAAGGCATTCGGCGCACAGATACGCAGTATTTT.